A single sample gave rise to the 10 T cell receptor beta chains below, sequenced in a study of T cells in Graves' hyperthyroidism and ophthalmopathy. Regions amplified from RNA transcripts were the TCR beta CDR3 regions. The HTBI set primed first-round TCR CDR3 RT-PCR. TCRdb reprocessed the multiplex PCR reads with MiXCR, giving one entry per CDR3 protein. The table records a few hundred thousand distinct CDR3 sequences, approximately 14% of them present only once. The specimen sequenced was blood. Receptors were obtained from a woman between 18 and 29 years old with Graves' hyperthyroidism that later progressed to Graves' ophthalmopathy.

This clonotype showed up just a few times. A much larger clone lies one base from this, so it may be a read error. The chain carries TRBV5-1 and TRBJ1-5; the match to TRBD1 covers 11 bases. The CDR3 sequence is 15 residues long. Germline V lookup: CDR1 SGHRS, CDR2 YFSETQ. DNA for the CDR3: TGCACCAGCAGCCAGGGGACAGGGGGACATCAGCCCCAGCATTTT. As protein: CTSSQGTGGHQPQHF.

This clonotype was counted between two and nine times. Possible read error: a much larger clone is one base away. The chain employs TRBV28 and TRBJ2-3; possible D gene TRBD1, 5 bases. The CDR3 covers 16 residues. CDR1 and CDR2 (germline): MDHEN, SYDVKM. Trimming left V 7 bases short and J 2 bases short, with 19 bases between. The CDR3 region is CASTSVEDTYTDTQYF. In DNA form, the CDR3 reads TGTGCCAGCACCTCAGTAGAGGACACCTACACAGATACGCAGTATTTT.

This clonotype was found many times. The V call is TRBV6-1, the J call TRBJ1-1, with D perhaps matching TRBD1 (6 bases). V lost 8 bases to trimming and J lost 1 base, with 11 bases between them. Germline V gene lookup returns CDR1 MNHNS and CDR2 SASEGT. This CDR3 contains 13 residues. DNA of the CDR3: TGTGCCAGCGCGGTAGGGGGGAACACTGAAGCTTTCTTT. Encoded protein: CASAVGGNTEAFF.

This clonotype was counted at least ten times. The J gene is TRBJ2-1, the V gene TRBV3-1, with 11 nucleotides matching TRBD2. This CDR3 contains 15 residues. The V and J ends lost 4 bases and 9 bases, in that order; junction bases with no gene match: 8. Germline assignment: CDR1 LGHDT and CDR2 YNNKEL (reference sequence). The CDR3 sequence: CASSPLAGGPGEQFF. The CDR3 DNA sequence: TGTGCCAGCAGCCCCTTAGCGGGAGGGCCTGGTGAGCAGTTCTTC.

V and J are TRBV28 and TRBJ2-7; 11 bases align to TRBD2. The CDR3 extends over 17 amino acids. Germline loops: CDR1 MDHEN, CDR2 SYDVKM. The junction had 10 bases not matched to a gene; V was cut back by 0 bases and J by 6 bases. Here the CDR3 reads CASSLWGRTSGSREQYF. CDR3 sequence (DNA): TGTGCCAGCAGTTTATGGGGACGAACTAGCGGGAGTCGCGAGCAGTACTTC. Full variable domain (rest looked up from reference TRBV28 and TRBJ2-7): DVKVTQSSRYLVKRTGEKVFLECVQDMDHENMFWYRQDPGLGLRLIYFSYDVKMKEKGDIPEGYSVSREKKERFSLILESASTNQTSMYLCASSLWGRTSGSREQYFGPGTRLTVT.

This clonotype was found many times. The rearrangement links TRBV12-3 or TRBV12-4 to TRBJ2-2, with D perhaps assigned TRBD1 or TRBD2 (5 bases each). The V and J ends lost 5 bases and 3 bases respectively, with 10 bases between them. The CDR3 runs to 14 residues. CDR3 nucleotide sequence: TGTGCCAGCAGTCTGGGACCGTACACCGGGGAGCTGTTTTTT. It yields the protein CASSLGPYTGELFF.

This sequence joins TRBV3-1 and TRBJ1-5; the D gene is possibly TRBD1 (5 bases). V gave up 0 bases and J gave up 8 bases, with 11 bases separating them. Germline V gene sequence: CDR1 LGHDT, CDR2 YNNKEL (reference sequence). The CDR3 sequence is 14 residues long. In DNA form, the CDR3 reads TGTGCCAGCAGCCAAGAGGGGCAAGCTGAGCCCCAGCATTTT. Translating gives CASSQEGQAEPQHF.

Concerning this clonotype itself: A much bigger clone sits one base away, suggesting this may be a read error. The V call is TRBV29-1, the J call TRBJ2-2, with TRBD2 identical over 14 bases. CDR3 length: 16 residues. Germline V CDR1 and CDR2: SQVTM, ANQGSEA. The CDR3 DNA is TGCAGCGTCGGACTAGCGGGAGGTCCGAACACCGGGGGGCTGTTTTTT. Translating it yields CSVGLAGGPNTGGLFF.

Ten or more counts support this clonotype. The chain carries TRBV28 and TRBJ2-7; 13 nucleotides agree with TRBD2. CDR1 and CDR2 from the germline V gene are MDHEN and SYDVKM. The J segment lost 2 bases and the V segment lost 5 bases, leaving 6 bases of the junction unmatched. The CDR3 spans 16 residues. The CDR3 loop is CASSTPLAGGPYEQYF. The CDR3 DNA sequence: TGTGCCAGCAGTACCCCACTAGCGGGAGGGCCCTACGAGCAGTACTTC.

The rearrangement uses TRBV30 and TRBJ1-5; no clear D gene. The CDR3 length is 14 residues. V was pared by 0 bases and J by 9 bases, with 15 bases between. Germline V gene data show CDR1 as GTSNPN and CDR2 as SVGIG (reference sequence). The CDR3 nucleotides read TGTGCCTGGAGTGTACAGTTAGGTTCTGGGCCCCAGCATTTT. This sequence encodes CAWSVQLGSGPQHF.